Listed below are T cell receptor beta chains from one sample, sequenced in a study of the immune and genomic landscape of osteosarcoma. The method was immunoSEQ multiplex PCR; TCRdb's version includes in-frame clones alone and lacks a portion of them. The data contain over 950 clones, around three quarters of them singletons. The sample was primary tumor tissue from soft tissue. These receptors originate from a man aged 25-45 years with osteosarcoma. The CDR3 runs from the conserved cysteine through the conserved F or W. The order of the fields is clone size, D gene, J gene, V gene, CDR3 protein, CDR3 DNA. A D gene is named only where the DNA matches it firmly. Only some rows state a clone size, as once, few, many or a class for expanded clones.

-,-,TRBJ1-1,TRBV5-1,CASSPFGGTEAFF,TGCGCCAGCAGCCCCTTTGGAGGCACTGAAGCTTTCTTT
-,-,TRBJ2-5,TRBV6-1,CASSEDFPRETQYF,TGTGCCAGCAGTGAAGATTTCCCCCGGGAGACCCAGTACTTC
-,-,TRBJ2-1,TRBV5-1,CASSSLFGSYNEQFF,TGCGCCAGCAGCTCCCTCTTCGGCTCCTACAATGAGCAGTTCTTC
few,-,TRBJ1-6,TRBV6-6,CASKAGAPNGSPLHF,TGTGCCAGCAAAGCAGGGGCGCCTAATGGTTCACCCCTCCACTTT
-,-,TRBJ1-2,TRBV6-1,CASSGDSHYGYTF,TGTGCCAGCAGCGGTGACAGCCACTATGGCTACACCTTC
-,-,TRBJ1-6,TRBV6-1,CASSRDGRNSPLHF,TGTGCCAGCAGCCGGGACGGACGGAATTCACCCCTCCACTTT
-,TRBD2,TRBJ2-1,TRBV11-3,CASSLVAGGGAYNEQFF,TGTGCCAGCAGCTTAGTGGCTGGCGGGGGGGCCTACAATGAGCAGTTCTTC
few,-,TRBJ1-6,TRBV5-6,CASSLAGPVNSPLHF,TGTGCCAGCAGCTTGGCCGGCCCGGTTAATTCACCCCTCCACTTT
-,-,TRBJ1-2,TRBV6-1,CASSESLAAWGYTF,TGTGCCAGCAGTGAATCTCTGGCGGCCTGGGGCTACACCTTC
large,-,TRBJ1-5,TRBV10-2,CASSESISNQPQHF,TGCGCCAGCAGTGAGTCGATTAGCAACCAGCCCCAGCATTTT
-,TRBD2,TRBJ2-5,TRBV11-2,CASSLIGGGAGETQYF,TGTGCCAGCAGCTTAATAGGCGGGGGGGCAGGTGAGACCCAGTACTTC
-,-,TRBJ2-7,TRBV4-3,CASSQVQGEGYEQYF,TGCGCCAGCAGCCAAGTGCAGGGAGAGGGTTACGAGCAGTACTTC
-,-,TRBJ2-3,TRBV7-9,CASSDTAGAVADTQYF,TGTGCCAGCAGCGACACTGCAGGGGCGGTCGCAGATACGCAGTATTTT
few,-,TRBJ1-4,TRBV7-9,CASRTGTGNEKLFF,TGTGCCAGCAGAACCGGGACGGGTAATGAAAAACTGTTTTTT
few,-,TRBJ2-7,TRBV10-2,CASGASLVYEQYF,TGCGCCAGCGGGGCGTCCCTTGTCTACGAGCAGTACTTC
-,TRBD1,TRBJ2-7,TRBV9,CASSVGDRVGYEQYF,TGTGCCAGCAGCGTAGGCGACAGGGTGGGCTACGAGCAGTACTTC
few,-,TRBJ1-6,TRBV6-1,CASSVDGDSPLHF,TGTGCCAGCAGTGTGGACGGGGATTCACCCCTCCACTTT
-,-,TRBJ1-5,TRBV18,CASSTQGQPQHF,TGTGCCAGCTCAACACAGGGTCAGCCCCAGCATTTT
-,-,TRBJ2-4,TRBV19,CASSMTGPVAKNIQYF,TGTGCCAGTAGTATGACGGGACCGGTAGCCAAAAACATTCAGTACTTC
-,-,TRBJ1-1,TRBV2,CASRADSNTEAFF,TGTGCCAGCAGGGCCGACAGTAACACTGAAGCTTTCTTT
-,-,TRBJ1-1,TRBV7-2,CASSQLRDTYTEAFF,TGTGCCAGCAGCCAACTCAGGGACACCTACACTGAAGCTTTCTTT
-,TRBD1,TRBJ2-5,TRBV7-3,CASSSTGRGGETQYF,TGTGCCAGCAGCTCGACAGGGCGTGGAGGAGAGACCCAGTACTTC
-,TRBD1,TRBJ2-2,TRBV5-1,CASSSQGGNTGELFF,TGCGCCAGCAGCTCACAGGGGGGAAACACCGGGGAGCTGTTTTTT
-,TRBD2,TRBJ2-1,TRBV2,CASGEGNNEQFF,TGTGCCAGCGGGGAGGGTAACAATGAGCAGTTCTTC
few,-,TRBJ1-5,TRBV30,CAWSNKGHSHQPQHF,TGTGCCTGGAGTAATAAGGGGCACTCCCATCAGCCCCAGCATTTT
-,TRBD1,TRBJ1-3,TRBV19,CATTPGQASGNTIYF,TGTGCCACGACCCCGGGACAGGCGTCTGGAAACACCATATATTTT
-,-,TRBJ1-5,TRBV18,CASSPGVHSNQPQHF,TGTGCCAGCTCACCAGGGGTCCATAGCAATCAGCCCCAGCATTTT
-,-,TRBJ2-7,TRBV19,CASSIPGSGEQYF,TGTGCCAGTAGTATTCCAGGATCCGGCGAGCAGTACTTC
-,-,TRBJ1-1,TRBV6-5,CASSQQGLNTEAFF,TGTGCCAGCAGTCAACAGGGCTTGAACACTGAAGCTTTCTTT
large,TRBD1,TRBJ1-6,TRBV9,CASSVGQAYNSPLHF,TGTGCCAGCAGCGTGGGACAGGCCTATAATTCACCCCTCCACTTT
-,-,TRBJ1-5,TRBV6-1,CASSEGRGSNQPQHF,TGTGCCAGCAGTGAGGGCAGGGGAAGCAATCAGCCCCAGCATTTT
-,-,TRBJ2-5,TRBV10-3,CAISESADLQETQYF,TGTGCCATCAGTGAGTCGGCGGATCTCCAAGAGACCCAGTACTTC
-,-,TRBJ2-7,TRBV18,CASSPPSRTHEQYF,TGTGCCAGCTCACCACCTTCTCGAACCCACGAGCAGTACTTC
few,TRBD1,TRBJ1-5,TRBV19,CASSVGTAGKPQHF,TGTGCCAGTAGTGTGGGGACAGCGGGCAAGCCCCAGCATTTT
-,-,TRBJ2-3,TRBV10-1,CASSDGSAGTDTQYF,TGCGCCAGCAGTGACGGGTCAGCGGGCACAGATACGCAGTATTTT
once,TRBD2,TRBJ2-3,TRBV9,CASSLGLASTDTQYF,TGTGCCAGCAGCCTGGGACTAGCGTCAACAGATACGCAGTATTTT
-,-,TRBJ1-5,TRBV27,CASSFRVGGEPQHF,TGTGCCAGCAGTTTTCGTGTGGGTGGAGAGCCCCAGCATTTT
few,-,TRBJ1-6,TRBV6-5,CASRNEAHNSPLHF,TGTGCCAGCAGGAACGAGGCCCACAATTCACCCCTCCACTTT
-,-,TRBJ1-5,TRBV7-2,CASSLGEASNQPQHF,TGTGCCAGCAGCCTAGGGGAGGCGAGCAATCAGCCCCAGCATTTT
once,TRBD2,TRBJ2-7,TRBV5-1,CASSLELAGAFPYEQYF,TGCGCCAGCAGCTTGGAACTAGCGGGGGCCTTTCCCTACGAGCAGTACTTC
-,-,TRBJ2-7,TRBV18,CASSPQLAENEQYF,TGTGCCAGCTCACCCCAGCTAGCCGAGAACGAGCAGTACTTC
-,-,TRBJ1-2,TRBV6-6,CASSYSRTADGYTF,TGTGCCAGCAGTTACTCGAGGACGGCTGATGGCTACACCTTC
-,TRBD1,TRBJ2-1,TRBV10-1,CASNPRQGSEQFF,TGCGCCAGCAACCCTAGACAGGGATCCGAGCAGTTCTTC
-,-,TRBJ2-1,TRBV27,CASSIIGNEQFF,TGTGCCAGCAGTATTATAGGGAATGAGCAGTTCTTC
once,TRBD1,TRBJ2-1,TRBV27,CASSQAPRGTGGLHEQFF,TGTGCCAGCAGTCAAGCCCCCCGTGGGACAGGGGGGTTGCATGAGCAGTTCTTC
-,TRBD2,TRBJ2-5,TRBV4-2,CASSQEPSGAQRDQYF,TGTGCCAGCAGCCAAGAACCTAGCGGGGCCCAGCGGGACCAGTACTTC
-,TRBD1,TRBJ2-1,TRBV27,CASSLWQGVSNEQFF,TGTGCCAGCAGTTTATGGCAGGGGGTTAGTAATGAGCAGTTCTTC
-,-,TRBJ1-1,TRBV19,CASRIMNTEAFF,TGTGCCAGTAGGATTATGAACACTGAAGCTTTCTTT
-,TRBD2,TRBJ2-1,TRBV6-5,CASSGTSGGIDRFF,TGTGCCAGCAGTGGGACTAGCGGGGGCATTGATAGGTTCTTC
-,-,TRBJ2-7,TRBV7-9,CASSLYAQGTHYEQYF,TGTGCCAGCAGTCTTTACGCACAGGGGACTCACTACGAGCAGTACTTC
-,-,TRBJ1-6,TRBV6-5,CASSYQWNSPLHF,TGTGCCAGCAGTTATCAGTGGAATTCACCCCTCCACTTT
few,-,TRBJ1-5,TRBV7-8,CASSLQGDQPQHF,TGTGCCAGCAGCTTACAAGGGGATCAGCCCCAGCATTTT
-,-,TRBJ1-5,TRBV4-1,CASSLEDSNQPQHF,TGCGCCAGCAGCCTTGAGGATAGCAATCAGCCCCAGCATTTT
once,-,TRBJ2-7,TRBV28,CASSLLSGSYEQYF,TGTGCCAGCAGTTTATTATCCGGGAGCTACGAGCAGTACTTC
-,-,TRBJ2-4,TRBV28,CASIRGGNENIQYF,TGTGCCAGCATTAGAGGGGGGAACGAAAACATTCAGTACTTC
-,-,TRBJ2-5,TRBV19,CASRTGSAQETQYF,TGTGCCAGTAGAACCGGGTCTGCCCAAGAGACCCAGTACTTC
once,TRBD1,TRBJ1-2,TRBV19,CASSMGDTGARGYGYTF,TGTGCCAGTAGTATGGGTGACACAGGGGCCAGAGGCTATGGCTACACCTTC
-,-,TRBJ2-2,TRBV19,CASSGRVIPNTGELFF,TGTGCCAGTAGTGGCAGGGTGATCCCGAACACCGGGGAGCTGTTTTTT